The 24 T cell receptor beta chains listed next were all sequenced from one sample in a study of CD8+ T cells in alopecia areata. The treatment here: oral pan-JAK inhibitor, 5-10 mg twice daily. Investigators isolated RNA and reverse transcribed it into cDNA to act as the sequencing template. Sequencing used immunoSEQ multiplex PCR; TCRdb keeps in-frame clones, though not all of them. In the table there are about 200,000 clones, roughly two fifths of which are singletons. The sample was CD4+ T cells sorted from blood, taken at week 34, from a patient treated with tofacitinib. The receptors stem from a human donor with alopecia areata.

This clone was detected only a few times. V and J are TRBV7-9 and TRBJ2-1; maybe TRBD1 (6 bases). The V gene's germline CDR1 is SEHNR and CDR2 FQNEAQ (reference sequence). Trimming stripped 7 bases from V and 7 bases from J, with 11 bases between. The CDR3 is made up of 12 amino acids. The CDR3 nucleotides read TGTGCCAGCACAATCCAGGGGAATGAGCAGTTCTTC. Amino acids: CASTIQGNEQFF.

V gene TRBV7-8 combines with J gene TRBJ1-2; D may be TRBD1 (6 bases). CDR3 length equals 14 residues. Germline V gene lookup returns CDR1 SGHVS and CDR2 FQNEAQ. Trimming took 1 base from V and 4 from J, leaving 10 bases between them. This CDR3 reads CASSLDRASYGYTF. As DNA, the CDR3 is TGTGCCAGCAGCTTAGACAGGGCGAGCTATGGCTACACCTTC.

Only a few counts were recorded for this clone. This chain's CDR3 is CASSWGGRGRETQYF. The CDR3 DNA reads TGTGCCAGCAGTTGGGGCGGCAGGGGGCGTGAGACCCAGTACTTC. The chain employs TRBV7-9 and TRBJ2-5; 8 bases line up with TRBD1. Trimming took 6 bases from V and 5 from J; bases not matched to a gene: 11. Germline values: CDR1 SEHNR, CDR2 FQNEAQ (reference sequence). CDR3 length equals 15 residues.

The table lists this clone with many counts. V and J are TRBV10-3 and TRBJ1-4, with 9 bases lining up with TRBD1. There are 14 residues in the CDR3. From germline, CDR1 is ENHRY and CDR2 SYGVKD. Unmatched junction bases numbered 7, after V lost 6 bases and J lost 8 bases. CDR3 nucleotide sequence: TGTGCCATCAGCACGGGACAGGGCAACGAAAAACTGTTTTTT. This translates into CAISTGQGNEKLFF.

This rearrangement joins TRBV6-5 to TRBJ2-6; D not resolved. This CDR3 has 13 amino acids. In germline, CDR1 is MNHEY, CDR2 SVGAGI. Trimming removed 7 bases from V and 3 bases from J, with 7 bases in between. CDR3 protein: CASTLGGANVLTF. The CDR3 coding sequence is TGTGCCAGCACCCTCGGTGGGGCCAACGTCCTGACTTTC.

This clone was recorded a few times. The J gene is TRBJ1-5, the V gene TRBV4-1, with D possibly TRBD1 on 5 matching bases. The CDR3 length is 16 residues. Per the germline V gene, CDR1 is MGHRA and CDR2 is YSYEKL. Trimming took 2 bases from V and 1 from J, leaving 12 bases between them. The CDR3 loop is CASSQPVAGSNQPQHF. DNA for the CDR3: TGCGCCAGCAGCCAACCCGTGGCAGGGAGCAATCAGCCCCAGCATTTT.

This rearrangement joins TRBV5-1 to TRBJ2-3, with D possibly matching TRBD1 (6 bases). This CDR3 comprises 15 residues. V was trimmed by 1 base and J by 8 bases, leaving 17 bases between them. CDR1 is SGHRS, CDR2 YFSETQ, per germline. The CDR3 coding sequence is TGCGCCAGCAGCTTGTCGTTCAGGGGTCTTGGTACGCAGTATTTT. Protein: CASSLSFRGLGTQYF.

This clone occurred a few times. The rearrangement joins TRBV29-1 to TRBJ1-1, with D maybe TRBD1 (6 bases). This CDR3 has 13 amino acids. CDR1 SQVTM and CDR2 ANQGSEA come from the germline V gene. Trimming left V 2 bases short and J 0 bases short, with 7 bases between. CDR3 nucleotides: TGCAGCGTTGAAAACAGGGTGAACACTGAAGCTTTCTTT. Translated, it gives CSVENRVNTEAFF.

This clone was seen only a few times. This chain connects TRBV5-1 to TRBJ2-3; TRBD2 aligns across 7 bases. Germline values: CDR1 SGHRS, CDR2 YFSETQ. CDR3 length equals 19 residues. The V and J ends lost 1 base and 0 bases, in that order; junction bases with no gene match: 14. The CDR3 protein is CASSLSGSSGYPSTDTQYF. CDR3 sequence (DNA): TGCGCCAGCAGCTTGAGTGGGTCTAGCGGATATCCTAGCACAGATACGCAGTATTTT.

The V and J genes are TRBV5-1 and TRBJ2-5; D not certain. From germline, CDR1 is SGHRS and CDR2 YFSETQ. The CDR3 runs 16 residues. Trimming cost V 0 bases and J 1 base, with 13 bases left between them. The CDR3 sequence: CASSLVAMDLQETQYF. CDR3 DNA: TGCGCCAGCAGCTTGGTGGCCATGGACCTCCAAGAGACCCAGTACTTC.

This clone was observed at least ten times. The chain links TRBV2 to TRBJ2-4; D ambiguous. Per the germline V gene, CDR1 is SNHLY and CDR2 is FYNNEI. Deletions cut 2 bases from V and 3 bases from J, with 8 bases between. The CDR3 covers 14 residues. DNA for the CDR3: TGTGCCAGCAGTGAATTTCTAGGCAAAAACATTCAGTACTTC. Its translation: CASSEFLGKNIQYF.

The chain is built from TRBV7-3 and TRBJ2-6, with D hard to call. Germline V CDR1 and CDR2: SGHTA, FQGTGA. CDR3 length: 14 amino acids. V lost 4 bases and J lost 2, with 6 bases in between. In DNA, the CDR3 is TGTGCCAGCAGCTCCCCCGCTGGGGCCAACGTCCTGACTTTC. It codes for CASSSPAGANVLTF.

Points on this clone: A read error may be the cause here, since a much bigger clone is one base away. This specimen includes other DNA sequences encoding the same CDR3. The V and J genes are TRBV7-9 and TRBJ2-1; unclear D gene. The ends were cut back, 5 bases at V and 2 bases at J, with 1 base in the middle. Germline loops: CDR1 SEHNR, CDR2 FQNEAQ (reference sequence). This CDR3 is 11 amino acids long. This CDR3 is CASSPYNEQFF. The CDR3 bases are TGTGCCAGCAGCCCCTACAATGAGCAGTTCTTC.

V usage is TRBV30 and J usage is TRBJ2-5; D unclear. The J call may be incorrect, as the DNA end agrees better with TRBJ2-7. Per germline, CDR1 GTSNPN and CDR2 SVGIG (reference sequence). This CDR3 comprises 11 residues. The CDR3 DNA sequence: TGTGCCTGGAGTGTTGCCTACGAGCAGTACTTC. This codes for CAWSVAYEQYF.

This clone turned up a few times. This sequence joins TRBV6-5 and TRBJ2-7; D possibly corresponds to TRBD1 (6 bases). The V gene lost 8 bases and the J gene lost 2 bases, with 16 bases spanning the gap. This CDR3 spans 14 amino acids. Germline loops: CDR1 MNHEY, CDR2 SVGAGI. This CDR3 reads CASGKGRQAYEQYF. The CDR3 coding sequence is TGTGCCAGCGGGAAGGGGAGACAGGCCTACGAGCAGTACTTC.

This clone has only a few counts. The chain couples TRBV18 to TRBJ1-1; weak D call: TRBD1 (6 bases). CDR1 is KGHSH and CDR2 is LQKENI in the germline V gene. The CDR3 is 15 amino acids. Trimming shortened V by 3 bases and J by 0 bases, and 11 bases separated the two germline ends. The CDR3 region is CASSPTDRMNTEAFF. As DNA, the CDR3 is TGTGCCAGCTCACCGACGGACAGAATGAACACTGAAGCTTTCTTT. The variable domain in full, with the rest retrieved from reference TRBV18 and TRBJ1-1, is NAGVMQNPRHLVRRRGQEARLRCSPMKGHSHVYWYRQLPEEGLKFMVYLQKENIIDESGMPKERFSAEFPKEGPSILRIQQVVRGDSAAYFCASSPTDRMNTEAFFGQGTRLTVV.

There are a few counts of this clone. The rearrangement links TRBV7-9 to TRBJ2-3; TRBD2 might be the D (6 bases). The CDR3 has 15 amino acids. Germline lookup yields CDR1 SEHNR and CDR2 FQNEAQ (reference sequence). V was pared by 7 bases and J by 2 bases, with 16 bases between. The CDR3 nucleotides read TGTGCCAGCACGGTAACGGGGGTTCCCACAGATACGCAGTATTTT. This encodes CASTVTGVPTDTQYF. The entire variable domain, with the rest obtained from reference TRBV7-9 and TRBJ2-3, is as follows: DTGVSQNPRHKITKRGQNVTFRCDPISEHNRLYWYRQTLGQGPEFLTYFQNEAQLEKSRLLSDRFSAERPKGSFSTLEIQRTEQGDSAMYLCASTVTGVPTDTQYFGPGTRLTVL.

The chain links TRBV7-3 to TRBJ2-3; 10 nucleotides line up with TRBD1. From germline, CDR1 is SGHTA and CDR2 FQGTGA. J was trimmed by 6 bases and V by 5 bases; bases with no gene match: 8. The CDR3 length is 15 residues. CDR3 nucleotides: TGTGCCAGCAGCGGGGGACAGGGGTTGAGGGATACGCAGTATTTT. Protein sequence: CASSGGQGLRDTQYF.

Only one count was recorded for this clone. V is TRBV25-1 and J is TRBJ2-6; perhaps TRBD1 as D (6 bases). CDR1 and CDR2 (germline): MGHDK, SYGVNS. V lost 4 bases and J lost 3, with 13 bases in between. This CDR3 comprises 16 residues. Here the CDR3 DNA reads TGTGCCAGCAGTGCGGCGAACAGGGTTGGGGCCAACGTCCTGACTTTC. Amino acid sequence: CASSAANRVGANVLTF.

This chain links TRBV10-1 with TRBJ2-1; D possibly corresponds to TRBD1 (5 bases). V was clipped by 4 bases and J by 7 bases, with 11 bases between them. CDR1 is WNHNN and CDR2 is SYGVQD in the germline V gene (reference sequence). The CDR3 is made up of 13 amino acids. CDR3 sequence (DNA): TGCGCCAGCAGTGGGCAGGGCAGGAATGAGCAGTTCTTC. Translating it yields CASSGQGRNEQFF.

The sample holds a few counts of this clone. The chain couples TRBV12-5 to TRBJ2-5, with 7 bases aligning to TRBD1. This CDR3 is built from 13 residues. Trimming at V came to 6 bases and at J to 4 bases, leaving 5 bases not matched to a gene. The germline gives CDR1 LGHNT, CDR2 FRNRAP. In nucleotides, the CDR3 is TGTGCTAGTGGCAGGGACAGCGGAGAGACCCAGTACTTC. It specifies CASGRDSGETQYF.

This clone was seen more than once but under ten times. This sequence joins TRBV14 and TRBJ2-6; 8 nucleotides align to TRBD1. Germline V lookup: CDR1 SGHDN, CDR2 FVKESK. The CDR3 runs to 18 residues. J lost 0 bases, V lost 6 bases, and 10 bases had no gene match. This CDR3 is CASSRGQGVLSGANVLTF. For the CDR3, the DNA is TGTGCCAGCAGTCGTGGACAGGGCGTACTCTCTGGGGCCAACGTCCTGACTTTC.

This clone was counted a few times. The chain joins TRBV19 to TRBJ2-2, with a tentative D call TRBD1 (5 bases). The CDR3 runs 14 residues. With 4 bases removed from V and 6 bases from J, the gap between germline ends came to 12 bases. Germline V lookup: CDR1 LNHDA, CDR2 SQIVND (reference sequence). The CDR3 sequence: CASSTSGNSGELFF. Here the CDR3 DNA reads TGTGCCAGTAGTACGTCAGGGAATTCCGGGGAGCTGTTTTTT.

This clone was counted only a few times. The CDR3 region has the DNA TGTGCCACCAGCAGAGATGTGAGGGACTCTGGGGCCAACGTCCTGACTTTC. This codes for CATSRDVRDSGANVLTF. The chain recombines TRBV15 with TRBJ2-6, with D maybe TRBD2 (5 bases). The CDR3 sequence is 17 residues long. Germline CDR1 is LNHNV and CDR2 is YYDKDF (reference sequence). V lost 0 bases and J 0 bases, leaving 9 bases between the germline ends.